These T cell receptor beta chains were read from a single sample in a study of high-grade serous ovarian cancer treatment subgroups. The data were produced by immunoSEQ multiplex PCR, yet TCRdb's version contains in-frame clones alone and is incomplete. The data contain about 10,000 clones, around four fifths of them singletons. Sequenced: tumor tissue. The receptors come from a human donor with high-grade serous ovarian cancer. The CDR3 runs from the conserved cysteine through the conserved F or W. Each record gives: D gene, clone size, J gene, V gene, CDR3 DNA, CDR3 protein. The D gene is left open where the match is weak. Some rows have no size entry. The others give once, few or many, or a class for an expanded clone.

-,-,TRBJ2-2,TRBV2,TGTGCCAGCAACGAGATTCCCACCGGGGAGCTGTTTTTT,CASNEIPTGELFF
TRBD2,-,TRBJ2-5,TRBV29-1,TGCAGCGTTGAAGATCCGGGACTAGCGGGAGAAGGGGAGACCCAGTACTTC,CSVEDPGLAGEGETQYF
-,-,TRBJ2-5,TRBV7-8,TGTGCCAGCAGCCCCAGGACAGTTTCGGGAAGGCAGACCCAGTACTTC,CASSPRTVSGRQTQYF
-,-,TRBJ2-6,TRBV5-8,TGTGCCAGCTGGACATTCTACTCTGGGGCCAACGTCCTGACTTTC,CASWTFYSGANVLTF
-,few,TRBJ1-5,TRBV19,TGTGCCAGTAGTAGGATAGGTTATAGCAATCAGCCCCAGCATTTT,CASSRIGYSNQPQHF
-,-,TRBJ2-7,TRBV28,TGTGCCAGCTGGACGGTGCGGATTATAGGCGAGCAGTACTTC,CASWTVRIIGEQYF
TRBD1,-,TRBJ1-1,TRBV25-1,TGTGCCAGCAGTGAATACGGGCAGGGGGGTGAAGCTTTCTTT,CASSEYGQGGEAFF
-,-,TRBJ1-5,TRBV19,TGTGCCAGTAGCCGTCAAACCGGCGGCCAGCCCCAGCATTTT,CASSRQTGGQPQHF
-,-,TRBJ2-5,TRBV9,TGTGCCAGCAGCGTAGGTTCGGGACGAGAGACCCAGTACTTC,CASSVGSGRETQYF
-,-,TRBJ2-7,TRBV6-5,TGTGCCAGCAGTCCCGGACCGATCTACGAGCAGTACTTC,CASSPGPIYEQYF
TRBD2,-,TRBJ2-2,TRBV5-4,TGTGCCAGCAGCTTAGGACTAGGGAACACCGGGGAGCTGTTTTTT,CASSLGLGNTGELFF
-,-,TRBJ1-2,TRBV4-1,TGCGCCAGCAGCCAATCCTCGGGCCGGAACTATGGCTACACCTTC,CASSQSSGRNYGYTF
-,few,TRBJ1-2,TRBV18,TGTGCCAGCTCAGGCACAGGTCCCTATGGCTACACCTTC,CASSGTGPYGYTF
-,-,TRBJ2-1,TRBV11-3,TGTGCCAGCAGCTTCCAGGTTCACAATGAGCAGTTCTTC,CASSFQVHNEQFF
TRBD1,-,TRBJ2-7,TRBV11-2,TGTGCCAGCAGCCCGTCGACAGGGGCCTACGAGCAGTACTTC,CASSPSTGAYEQYF
-,-,TRBJ2-3,TRBV5-1,TGCGCCAGCAGGAAGGAGGGGGGCACAGATACGCAGTATTTT,CASRKEGGTDTQYF
TRBD1,few,TRBJ1-5,TRBV5-6,TGTGCCAGCAGCTCCCGACAGGGGGGGGATCAGCCCCAGCATTTT,CASSSRQGGDQPQHF
TRBD1,-,TRBJ1-6,TRBV5-1,TGCGCCAGCAGCTCCGGGACAGGGAATTCACCCCTCCACTTT,CASSSGTGNSPLHF
-,-,TRBJ1-1,TRBV6-1,TGTGCCAGCAGTGCATTAGTGAACACTGAAGCTTTCTTT,CASSALVNTEAFF
-,-,TRBJ2-2,TRBV27,TGTGCCAGCAGTTTAGACTTACTGAACACCGGGGAGCTGTTTTTT,CASSLDLLNTGELFF
TRBD1,-,TRBJ2-7,TRBV28,TGTGCCAGCAGCCGCCTACCGGGACAGGGGAGACACTACGAGCAGTACTTC,CASSRLPGQGRHYEQYF
-,-,TRBJ1-2,TRBV4-2,TGTGCCAGCAGCCAGACCAGGCAGGAGAAAGCCTATGGCTACACCTTC,CASSQTRQEKAYGYTF
-,few,TRBJ1-1,TRBV19,TGTGCCAGTAGTATCCTAATGAACACTGAAGCTTTCTTT,CASSILMNTEAFF
-,-,TRBJ1-5,TRBV7-8,TGTGCCAGCAGCTTTTCGGAAGATCAGCCCCAGCATTTT,CASSFSEDQPQHF
TRBD1,-,TRBJ2-7,TRBV18,TGTGCCAGCTCTCCTATCCCGGGACAGGCCCAAGAACGGGGGTCCTACGAGCAGTACTTC,CASSPIPGQAQERGSYEQYF
-,-,TRBJ2-7,TRBV5-1,TGCGCCAGCAGCTACACAGCAGACTACGAGCAGTACTTC,CASSYTADYEQYF
TRBD2,once,TRBJ2-2,TRBV7-8,TGTGCCAGCAGAAACCTACTAGCGGGAGGGCCGAACACCGGGGAGCTGTTTTTT,CASRNLLAGGPNTGELFF
-,-,TRBJ2-2,TRBV9,TGTGCCAGCAGCGTTCATGGAGGGGCCGACGGGGAGCTGTTTTTT,CASSVHGGADGELFF
-,-,TRBJ2-4,TRBV5-1,TGCGCCAGCAGCTCCGGACGTTCCGGAACCAAAAACATTCAGTACTTC,CASSSGRSGTKNIQYF
TRBD2,once,TRBJ2-3,TRBV6-5,TGTGCCAGCAGTTTGACTAGCGCAAGCACAGATACGCAGTATTTT,CASSLTSASTDTQYF
-,-,TRBJ1-1,TRBV7-2,TGTGCCAGCAGCTTAGCAGGGTACACTGAAGCTTTCTTT,CASSLAGYTEAFF
-,-,TRBJ2-4,TRBV7-9,TGTGCCAGCCGGGACGAAGAGAACATTCAGTACTTC,CASRDEENIQYF
TRBD1,-,TRBJ1-1,TRBV5-1,TGCGCCAGCAGCTACATAGGACAGGGACCCCAGACTGAAGCTTTCTTT,CASSYIGQGPQTEAFF
TRBD2,-,TRBJ2-7,TRBV27,TGTGCCAGCAGCCCGGGACTAGCTTTCGAGCAGTACTTC,CASSPGLAFEQYF
-,-,TRBJ2-1,TRBV2,TGTGCCAGCCGAGGAGACAGAGAATACAATGAGCAGTTCTTC,CASRGDREYNEQFF
-,-,TRBJ2-1,TRBV19,TGTGCCAGTAGTATAGCGGGGGGCTGGGGATCCTACAATGAGCAGTTCTTC,CASSIAGGWGSYNEQFF
-,few,TRBJ1-1,TRBV10-3,TGTGCCATCAGGGAAGCGGGGGCTTCCTCTGAAGCTTTCTTT,CAIREAGASSEAFF
-,-,TRBJ2-7,TRBV12-5,TGTGCTAGTGGTTTGGTACCCTCGCTGTACTTC,CASGLVPSLYF
-,-,TRBJ2-5,TRBV2,TGTGCCAGGGGGGAGACCCAGTACTTC,CARGETQYF
TRBD1,-,TRBJ2-7,TRBV15,TGTGCCACCAGCGAACCGGGACAGGGGTTTTACGAGCAGTACTTC,CATSEPGQGFYEQYF
-,-,TRBJ2-5,TRBV7-2,TGTGCCAGCAGCTTCTTGTACCCAGGGGGGGGCGGGGAGACCCAGTACTTC,CASSFLYPGGGGETQYF
TRBD1,-,TRBJ2-7,TRBV29-1,TGCAGCGTTAGGGGACAGGGAGTCCACGAGCAGTACTTC,CSVRGQGVHEQYF
TRBD2,-,TRBJ2-1,TRBV27,TGTGCCAGCAGGCTAGCGGGAGGCGGAAATGAGCAGTTCTTC,CASRLAGGGNEQFF
TRBD1,few,TRBJ2-7,TRBV2,TGTGCCAGCTCGGGACAGGGTACCTACGAGCAGTACTTC,CASSGQGTYEQYF
-,-,TRBJ1-4,TRBV25-1,TGTGCCAGCAGTGACTCCCTGAATGAAAAACTGTTTTTT,CASSDSLNEKLFF
TRBD2,-,TRBJ2-5,TRBV27,TGTGCCAGCAGTTACTCAGTTCTAGCGGGAGGCCAAGAGACCCAGTACTTC,CASSYSVLAGGQETQYF
-,-,TRBJ2-1,TRBV2,TGTGCCAGCAGGGGGTGGGGTAGTTATGAGCAGTTCTTC,CASRGWGSYEQFF
TRBD2,-,TRBJ2-3,TRBV5-1,TGCGCCAGCAGCTCCGTCGAAGTAGCGGGTCTGAGTTATACGCAGTATTTT,CASSSVEVAGLSYTQYF
-,few,TRBJ1-5,TRBV20-1,TGCAGTGCTGGCTCCGACCGCCAGCATTTT,CSAGSDRQHF
TRBD1,-,TRBJ1-3,TRBV7-9,TGTGCCAGCAGCTTAGCGCCCGGGACAGGGGCGTGGAACACCATATATTTT,CASSLAPGTGAWNTIYF
-,-,TRBJ2-2,TRBV30,TGTGCCTGGAGTGTACTTATAAACACCGGGGAGCTGTTTTTT,CAWSVLINTGELFF
-,-,TRBJ2-7,TRBV5-1,TGCGCCAGCAGCTTGGAGGCAGGGGAGACCTACGAGCAGTACTTC,CASSLEAGETYEQYF
-,-,TRBJ1-1,TRBV11-2,TGTGCCAGCAGCCATATTTGGTCTGAAGCTTTCTTT,CASSHIWSEAFF